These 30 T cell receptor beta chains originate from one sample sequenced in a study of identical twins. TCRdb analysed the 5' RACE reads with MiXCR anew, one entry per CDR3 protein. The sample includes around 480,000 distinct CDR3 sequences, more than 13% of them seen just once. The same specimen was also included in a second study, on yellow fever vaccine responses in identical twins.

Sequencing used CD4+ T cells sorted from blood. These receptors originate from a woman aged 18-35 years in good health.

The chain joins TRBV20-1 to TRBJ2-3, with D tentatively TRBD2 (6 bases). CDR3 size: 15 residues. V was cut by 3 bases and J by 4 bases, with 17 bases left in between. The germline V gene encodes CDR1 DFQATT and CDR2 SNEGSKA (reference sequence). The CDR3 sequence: CSASGFAGRSDTQYF. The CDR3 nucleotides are TGCAGTGCTAGTGGCTTCGCGGGGAGGTCAGATACGCAGTATTTT.

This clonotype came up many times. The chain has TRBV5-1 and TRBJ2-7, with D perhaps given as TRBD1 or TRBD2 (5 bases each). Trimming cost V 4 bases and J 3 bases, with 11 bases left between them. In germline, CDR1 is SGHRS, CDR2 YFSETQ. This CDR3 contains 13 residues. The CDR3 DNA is TGCGCCAGCAGCCTACTAGGGGACTACGAGCAGTACTTC. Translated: CASSLLGDYEQYF.

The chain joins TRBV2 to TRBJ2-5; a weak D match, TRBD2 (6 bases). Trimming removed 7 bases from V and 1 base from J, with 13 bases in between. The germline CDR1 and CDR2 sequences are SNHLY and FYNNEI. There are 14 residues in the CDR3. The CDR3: CASIVDSGQETQYF. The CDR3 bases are TGTGCCAGCATCGTTGATAGCGGCCAAGAGACCCAGTACTTC.

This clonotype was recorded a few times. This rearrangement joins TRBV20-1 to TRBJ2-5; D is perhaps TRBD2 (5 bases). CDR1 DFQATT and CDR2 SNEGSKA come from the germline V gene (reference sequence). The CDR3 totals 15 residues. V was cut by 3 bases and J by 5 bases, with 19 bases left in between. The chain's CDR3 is CSASPGVVAGETQYF. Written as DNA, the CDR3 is TGCAGTGCTAGTCCCGGGGTAGTCGCCGGGGAGACCCAGTACTTC.

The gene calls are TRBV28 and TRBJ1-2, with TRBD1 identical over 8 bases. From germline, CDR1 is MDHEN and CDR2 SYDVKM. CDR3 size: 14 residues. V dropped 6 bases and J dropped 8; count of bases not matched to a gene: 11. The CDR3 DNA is TGTGCCAGCAGACCCCACCGGGACAGGATCGGCTACACCTTC. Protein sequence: CASRPHRDRIGYTF.

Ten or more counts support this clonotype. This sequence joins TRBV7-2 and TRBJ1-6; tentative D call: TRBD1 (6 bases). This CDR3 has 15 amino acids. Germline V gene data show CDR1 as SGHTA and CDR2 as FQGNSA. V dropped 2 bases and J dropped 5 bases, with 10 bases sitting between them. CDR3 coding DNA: TGTGCCAGCAGCTTACAGGGGCTGGATAATTCACCCCTCCACTTT. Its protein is CASSLQGLDNSPLHF.

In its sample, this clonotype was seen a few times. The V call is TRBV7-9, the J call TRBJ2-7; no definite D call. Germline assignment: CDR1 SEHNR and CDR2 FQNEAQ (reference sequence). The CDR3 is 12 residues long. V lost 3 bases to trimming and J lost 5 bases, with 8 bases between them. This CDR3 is CASSFHLNEQYF. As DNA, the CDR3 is TGTGCCAGCAGCTTCCATTTGAACGAGCAGTACTTC.

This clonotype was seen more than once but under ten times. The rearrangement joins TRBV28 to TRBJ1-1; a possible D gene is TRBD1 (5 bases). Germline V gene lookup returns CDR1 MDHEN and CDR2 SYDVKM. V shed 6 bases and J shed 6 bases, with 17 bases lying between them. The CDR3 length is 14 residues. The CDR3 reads CASSVGWTFAEAFF. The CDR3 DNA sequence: TGTGCCAGCAGCGTAGGATGGACATTCGCTGAAGCTTTCTTT. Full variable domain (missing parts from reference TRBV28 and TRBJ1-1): DVKVTQSSRYLVKRTGEKVFLECVQDMDHENMFWYRQDPGLGLRLIYFSYDVKMKEKGDIPEGYSVSREKKERFSLILESASTNQTSMYLCASSVGWTFAEAFFGQGTRLTVV.

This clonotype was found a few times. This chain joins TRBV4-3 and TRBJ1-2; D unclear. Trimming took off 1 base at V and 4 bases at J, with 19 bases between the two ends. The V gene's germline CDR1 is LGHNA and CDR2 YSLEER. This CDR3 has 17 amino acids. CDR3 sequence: CASSQATTGFSVYGYTF. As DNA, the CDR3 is TGCGCCAGCAGCCAAGCTACGACCGGCTTCTCCGTCTATGGCTACACCTTC.

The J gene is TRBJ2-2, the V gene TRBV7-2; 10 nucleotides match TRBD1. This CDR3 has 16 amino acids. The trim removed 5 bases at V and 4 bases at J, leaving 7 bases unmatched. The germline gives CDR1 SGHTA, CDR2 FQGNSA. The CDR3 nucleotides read TGTGCCAGCAGCCTAATGACAGGGGGCTTCACCGGGGAGCTGTTTTTT. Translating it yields CASSLMTGGFTGELFF. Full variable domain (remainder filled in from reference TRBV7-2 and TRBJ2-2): GAGVSQSPSNKVTEKGKDVELRCDPISGHTALYWYRQSLGQGLEFLIYFQGNSAPDKSGLPSDRFSAERTGGSVSTLTIQRTQQEDSAVYLCASSLMTGGFTGELFFGEGSRLTVL.

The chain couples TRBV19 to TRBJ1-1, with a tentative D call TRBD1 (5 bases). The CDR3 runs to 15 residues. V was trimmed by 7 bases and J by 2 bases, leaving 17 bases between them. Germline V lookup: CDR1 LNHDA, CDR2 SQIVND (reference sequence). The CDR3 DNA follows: TGTGCCAGTATGGAACCAGGGAAGAGTAACACTGAAGCTTTCTTT. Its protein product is CASMEPGKSNTEAFF.

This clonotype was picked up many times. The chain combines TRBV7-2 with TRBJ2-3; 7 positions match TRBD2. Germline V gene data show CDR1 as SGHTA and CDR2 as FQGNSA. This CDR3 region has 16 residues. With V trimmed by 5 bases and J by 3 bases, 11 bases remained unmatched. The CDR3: CASSPWASGTTDTQYF. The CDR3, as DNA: TGTGCCAGCAGCCCCTGGGCGAGCGGGACGACAGATACGCAGTATTTT.

The CDR3 spells CASSIREWETQYF. DNA of the CDR3: TGTGCCAGTAGTATTCGGGAGTGGGAGACCCAGTACTTC. The chain links TRBV19 to TRBJ2-5, with D perhaps TRBD2 (6 bases). Trimming stripped 3 bases from V and 5 bases from J, with 10 bases between. The CDR3 length is 13 residues. Germline CDR1 reads LNHDA; CDR2 reads SQIVND (reference sequence).

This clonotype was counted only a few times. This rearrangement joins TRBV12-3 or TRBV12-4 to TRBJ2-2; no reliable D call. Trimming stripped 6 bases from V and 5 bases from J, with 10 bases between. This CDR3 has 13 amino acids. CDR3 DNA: TGTGCCAGCAGCCCCCTGGAGACCGGGGAGCTGTTTTTT. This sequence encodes CASSPLETGELFF.

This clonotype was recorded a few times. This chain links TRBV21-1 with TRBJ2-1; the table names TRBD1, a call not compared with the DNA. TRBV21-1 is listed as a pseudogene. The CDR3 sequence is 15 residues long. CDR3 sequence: CASRKGVSSYNEQFF. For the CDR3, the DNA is TGTGCCAGCAGGAAGGGGGTGAGCTCCTACAATGAGCAGTTCTTC.

CDR3 protein: CASSPPGWPYNEQFF. The CDR3 DNA is TGTGCCAGCAGTCCACCGGGGTGGCCCTACAATGAGCAGTTCTTC. V usage is TRBV27 and J usage is TRBJ2-1; D perhaps matches TRBD2 (5 bases). The V and J ends lost 5 bases and 2 bases respectively, with 13 bases between them. Germline V lookup: CDR1 MNHEY, CDR2 SMNVEV (reference sequence). The CDR3 runs 15 residues.

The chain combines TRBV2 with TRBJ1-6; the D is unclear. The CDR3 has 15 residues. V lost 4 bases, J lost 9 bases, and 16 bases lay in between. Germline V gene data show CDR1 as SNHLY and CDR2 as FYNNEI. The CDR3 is CASSAKFGLSSPLHF. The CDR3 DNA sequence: TGTGCCAGCAGTGCTAAATTTGGGCTCAGTTCACCCCTCCACTTT.

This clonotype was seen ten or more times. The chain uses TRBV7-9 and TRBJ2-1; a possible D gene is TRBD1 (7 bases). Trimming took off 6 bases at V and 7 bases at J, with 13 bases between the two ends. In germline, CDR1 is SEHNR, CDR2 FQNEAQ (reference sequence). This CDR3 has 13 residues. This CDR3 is CASSSPGGNEQFF. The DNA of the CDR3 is TGTGCCAGCAGTTCCCCAGGGGGGAATGAGCAGTTCTTC.

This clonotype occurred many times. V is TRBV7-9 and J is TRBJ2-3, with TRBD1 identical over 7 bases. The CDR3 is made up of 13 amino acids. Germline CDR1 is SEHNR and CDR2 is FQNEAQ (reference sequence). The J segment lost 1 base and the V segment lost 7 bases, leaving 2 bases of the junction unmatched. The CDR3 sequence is CASTGGGTDTQYF. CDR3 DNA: TGTGCCAGCACAGGGGGTGGCACAGATACGCAGTATTTT. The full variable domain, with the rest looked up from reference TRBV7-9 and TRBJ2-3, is DTGVSQNPRHKITKRGQNVTFRCDPISEHNRLYWYRQTLGQGPEFLTYFQNEAQLEKSRLLSDRFSAERPKGSFSTLEIQRTEQGDSAMYLCASTGGGTDTQYFGPGTRLTVL.

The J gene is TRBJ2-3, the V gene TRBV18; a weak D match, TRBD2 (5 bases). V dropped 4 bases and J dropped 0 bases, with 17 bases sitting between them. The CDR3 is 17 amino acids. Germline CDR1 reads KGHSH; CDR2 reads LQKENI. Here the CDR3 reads CASSRGQLPSSTDTQYF. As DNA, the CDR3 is TGTGCCAGCTCACGAGGGCAGCTCCCTTCTAGCACAGATACGCAGTATTTT.

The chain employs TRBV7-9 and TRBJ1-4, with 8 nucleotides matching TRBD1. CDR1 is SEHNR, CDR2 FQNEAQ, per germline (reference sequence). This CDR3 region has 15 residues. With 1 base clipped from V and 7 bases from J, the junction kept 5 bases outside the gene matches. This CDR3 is CASSLDGQGGEKLFF. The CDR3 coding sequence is TGTGCCAGCAGCTTAGACGGACAGGGTGGTGAAAAACTGTTTTTT.

The DNA for the CDR3 is TGCGCCAGCAGACGGGGACAGGGAAATTCCTACGAGCAGTACTTC. It codes for CASRRGQGNSYEQYF. The chain joins TRBV5-1 to TRBJ2-7; 9 bases map to TRBD1. This CDR3 spans 15 amino acids. V gave up 5 bases and J gave up 1 base; unmatched junction bases: 7. Per the germline V gene, CDR1 is SGHRS and CDR2 is YFSETQ.

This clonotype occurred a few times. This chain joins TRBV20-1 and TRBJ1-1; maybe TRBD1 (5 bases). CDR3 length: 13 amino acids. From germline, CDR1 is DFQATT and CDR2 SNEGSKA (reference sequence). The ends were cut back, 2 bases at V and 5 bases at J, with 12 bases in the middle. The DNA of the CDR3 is TGCAGTGCTAGACAGGGTTGGGGGACTGAAGCTTTCTTT. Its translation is CSARQGWGTEAFF.

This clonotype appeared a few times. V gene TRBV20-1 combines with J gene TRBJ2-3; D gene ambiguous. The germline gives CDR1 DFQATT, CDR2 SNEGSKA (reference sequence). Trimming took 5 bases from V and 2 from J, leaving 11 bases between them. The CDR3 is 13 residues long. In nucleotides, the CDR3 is TGCAGTGCTGTACTCACCACCACAGATACGCAGTATTTT. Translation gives CSAVLTTTDTQYF.

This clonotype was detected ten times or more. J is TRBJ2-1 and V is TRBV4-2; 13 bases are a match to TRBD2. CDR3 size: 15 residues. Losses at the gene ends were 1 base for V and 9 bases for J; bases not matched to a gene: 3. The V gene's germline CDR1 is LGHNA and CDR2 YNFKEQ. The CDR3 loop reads CASSQVLAGGPEQFF. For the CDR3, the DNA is TGTGCCAGCAGCCAAGTACTAGCGGGAGGGCCTGAGCAGTTCTTC.

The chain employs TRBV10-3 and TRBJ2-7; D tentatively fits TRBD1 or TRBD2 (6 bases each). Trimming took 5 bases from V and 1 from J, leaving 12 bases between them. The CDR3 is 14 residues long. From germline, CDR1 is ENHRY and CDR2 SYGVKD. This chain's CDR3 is CAISPGGSSYEQYF. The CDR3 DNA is TGTGCCATCAGTCCCGGGGGCAGTTCCTACGAGCAGTACTTC.

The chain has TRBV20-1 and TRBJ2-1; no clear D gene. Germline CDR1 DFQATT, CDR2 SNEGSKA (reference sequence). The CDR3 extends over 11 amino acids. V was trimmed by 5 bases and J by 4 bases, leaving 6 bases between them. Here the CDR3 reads CSAEDYNEQFF. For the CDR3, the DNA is TGCAGTGCTGAGGATTACAATGAGCAGTTCTTC.

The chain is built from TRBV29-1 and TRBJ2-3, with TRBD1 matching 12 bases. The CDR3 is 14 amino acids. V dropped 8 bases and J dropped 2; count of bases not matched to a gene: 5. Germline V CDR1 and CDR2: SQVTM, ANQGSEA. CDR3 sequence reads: CSLRDRGPTDTQYF. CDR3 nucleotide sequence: TGCAGCTTAAGGGACAGGGGGCCCACAGATACGCAGTATTTT.

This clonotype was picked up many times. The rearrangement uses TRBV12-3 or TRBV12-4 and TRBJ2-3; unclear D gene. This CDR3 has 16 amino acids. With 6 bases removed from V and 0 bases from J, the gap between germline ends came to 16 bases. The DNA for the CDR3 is TGTGCCAGCAGCCCCCTCAATGTGGGGAGCACAGATACGCAGTATTTT. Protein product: CASSPLNVGSTDTQYF.

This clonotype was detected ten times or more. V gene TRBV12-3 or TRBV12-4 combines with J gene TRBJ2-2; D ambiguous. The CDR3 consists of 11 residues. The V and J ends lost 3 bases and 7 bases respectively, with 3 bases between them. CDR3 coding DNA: TGTGCCAGCAGTTTTTTCGGGGAGCTGTTTTTT. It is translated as CASSFFGELFF.